This note documents a single T cell receptor beta chain sequence. Its matching antigen is unknown. The data derive from a study of tissue T cells after allogeneic stem cell transplantation. General study results and limits: Across patients, clones rarely overlapped, yet motif clusters were shared tissue-specifically.

The protocol was immunoSEQ multiplex PCR, while the TCRdb copy is restricted to in-frame clones and leaves out a portion. The sample yields 7,500 to 10,000 clones, around three fifths seen once. The receptor comes from a woman aged 18-55 years with breast cancer. The sample in question was tissue from the jejunum, obtained at autopsy.

CDR3: CASSSRTSGGNTGELFF. The DNA for the CDR3 is TGTGCCAGCAGCTCGCGGACTAGCGGGGGGAACACCGGGGAGCTGTTTTTT. The chain is built from TRBV7-3 and TRBJ2-2; 13 nucleotides line up with TRBD2. After removal of 4 bases from V and 1 base from J, the junction contained 3 bases not matched to a gene. Germline V gives CDR1 SGHTA, CDR2 FQGTGA. This CDR3 is 17 amino acids long.